This T cell receptor (beta chain) was captured by sequencing in a study of cytomegalovirus exposure and HLA in healthy donors. General study findings and limits: Some V segments, including TRBV6-2 and TRBV6-3, were excluded as indistinguishable.

Regarding this clone: Antigen specificity is unknown.

While unrecorded immune exposures were likely, the donors were nominally healthy when sampled. Germline V CDR1 and CDR2: SGHTA, FQGNSA. The length of the CDR3 is 14 residues. The V gene end was trimmed by 5 bases and the J gene end by 6 bases; junction bases not matched to a gene: 9. Primers for the PCR totalled 60 Vbeta and 13 Jbeta. TCRdb's table, derived via immunoSEQ multiplex PCR, lists solely in-frame clones and lacks some. The sample yields roughly 150,000 clones, roughly three quarters seen once. The sequence derives from a male donor in good health and CMV-seronegative. This chain connects TRBV7-2 to TRBJ1-2; 7 bases agree with TRBD1. Material for sequencing was PBMCs. The CDR3 region is CASSGQAGFDGYTF. The CDR3 DNA reads TGTGCCAGCAGCGGACAGGCGGGTTTTGATGGCTACACCTTC.